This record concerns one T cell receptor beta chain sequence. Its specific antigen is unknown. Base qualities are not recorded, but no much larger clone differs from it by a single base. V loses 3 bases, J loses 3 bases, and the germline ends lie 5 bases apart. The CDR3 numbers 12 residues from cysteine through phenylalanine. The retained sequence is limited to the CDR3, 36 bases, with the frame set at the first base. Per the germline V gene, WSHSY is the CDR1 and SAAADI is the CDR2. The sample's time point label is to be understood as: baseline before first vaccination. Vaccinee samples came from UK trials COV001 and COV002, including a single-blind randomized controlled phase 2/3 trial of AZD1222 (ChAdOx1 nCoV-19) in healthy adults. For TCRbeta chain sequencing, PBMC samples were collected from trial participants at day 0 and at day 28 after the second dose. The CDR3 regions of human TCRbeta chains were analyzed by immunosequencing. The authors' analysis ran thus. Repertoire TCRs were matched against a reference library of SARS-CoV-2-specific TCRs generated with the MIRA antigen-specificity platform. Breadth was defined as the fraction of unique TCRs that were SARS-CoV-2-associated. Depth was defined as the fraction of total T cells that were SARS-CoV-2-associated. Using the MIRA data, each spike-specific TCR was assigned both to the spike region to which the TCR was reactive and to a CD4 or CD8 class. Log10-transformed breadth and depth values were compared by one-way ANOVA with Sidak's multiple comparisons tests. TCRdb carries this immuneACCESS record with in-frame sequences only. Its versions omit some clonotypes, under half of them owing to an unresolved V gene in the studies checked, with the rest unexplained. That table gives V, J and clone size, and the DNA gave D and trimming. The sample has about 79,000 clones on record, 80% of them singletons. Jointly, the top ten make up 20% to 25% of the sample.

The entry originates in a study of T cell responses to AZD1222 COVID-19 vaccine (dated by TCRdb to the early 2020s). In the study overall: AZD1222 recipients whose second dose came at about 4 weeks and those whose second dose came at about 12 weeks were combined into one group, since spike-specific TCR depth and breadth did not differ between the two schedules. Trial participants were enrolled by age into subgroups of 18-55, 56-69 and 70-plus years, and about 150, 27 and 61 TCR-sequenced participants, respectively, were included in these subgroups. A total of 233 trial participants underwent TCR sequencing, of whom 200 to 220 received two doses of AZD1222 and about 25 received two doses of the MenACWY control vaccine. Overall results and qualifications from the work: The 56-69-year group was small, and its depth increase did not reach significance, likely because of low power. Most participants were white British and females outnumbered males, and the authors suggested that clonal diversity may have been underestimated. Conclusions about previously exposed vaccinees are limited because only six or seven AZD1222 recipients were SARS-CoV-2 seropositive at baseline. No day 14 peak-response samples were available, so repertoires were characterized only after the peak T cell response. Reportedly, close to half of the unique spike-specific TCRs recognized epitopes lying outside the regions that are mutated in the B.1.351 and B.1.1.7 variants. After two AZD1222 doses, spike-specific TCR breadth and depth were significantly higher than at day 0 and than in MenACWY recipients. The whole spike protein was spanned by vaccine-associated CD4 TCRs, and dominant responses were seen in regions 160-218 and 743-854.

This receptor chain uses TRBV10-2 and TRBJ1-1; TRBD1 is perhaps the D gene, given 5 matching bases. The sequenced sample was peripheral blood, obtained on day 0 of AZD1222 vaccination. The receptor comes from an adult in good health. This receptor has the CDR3 CASSEGDTEAFF. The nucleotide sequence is TGCGCCAGCAGTGAAGGGGACACTGAAGCTTTCTTT.